Shown below are 20 T cell receptor beta chains from a single sample sequenced in a study of T cells in Graves' hyperthyroidism and ophthalmopathy. TCR beta CDR3 regions were amplified from RNA. When the TCR CDR3 underwent first-round RT-PCR, the HTBI primer set was used. TCRdb redid the calling of the multiplex PCR reads with MiXCR, one entry per CDR3 protein. The sample includes about 360,000 distinct CDR3 sequences, around 14% of them seen just once. Sequenced: blood. These TCRs come from a woman aged 18-29 years with Graves' hyperthyroidism.

This clonotype was counted many times. The chain carries TRBV6-1 and TRBJ1-6; tentatively, D is TRBD1 (5 bases). The germline gives CDR1 MNHNS, CDR2 SASEGT. CDR3 size: 15 residues. The V gene lost 5 bases and the J gene lost 11 bases, with 19 bases spanning the gap. The CDR3 loop reads CASSSTPQTGAPLHF. The CDR3 nucleotides are TGTGCCAGCAGTTCCACCCCTCAGACGGGGGCACCCCTCCACTTT.

The chain recombines TRBV6-1 with TRBJ1-2; TRBD1 matches at 9 bases. The germline V gene encodes CDR1 MNHNS and CDR2 SASEGT. V lost 6 bases, J lost 6 bases, and 8 bases stayed unmatched. There are 14 residues in the CDR3. CDR3 DNA sequence: TGTGCCAGCAGGGGACAGGGAAAGGGAAATGGCTACACCTTC. Protein sequence: CASRGQGKGNGYTF.

This clonotype was detected only a few times. The chain uses TRBV19 and TRBJ2-7; maybe TRBD1 (6 bases). Germline V gives CDR1 LNHDA, CDR2 SQIVND (reference sequence). This CDR3 is built from 16 residues. Trimming took off 5 bases at V and 2 bases at J, with 19 bases between the two ends. In DNA form, the CDR3 reads TGTGCCAGTAGTCCACCTCGGGGACACTTAACCTACGAGCAGTACTTC. This encodes CASSPPRGHLTYEQYF.

This clonotype was seen many times. V usage is TRBV28 and J usage is TRBJ1-5, with a possible D match to TRBD1 (5 bases). The V end was cut by 4 bases, the J end by 0 bases, with 16 bases between. Germline V CDR1 and CDR2: MDHEN, SYDVKM. The CDR3 consists of 17 residues. The CDR3 reads CASSSPLGENSNQPQHF. The CDR3 DNA follows: TGTGCCAGCAGTTCCCCATTAGGGGAAAATAGCAATCAGCCCCAGCATTTT.

J is TRBJ2-2 and V is TRBV19; the match to TRBD2 covers 9 bases. This CDR3 spans 15 amino acids. In germline, CDR1 is LNHDA, CDR2 SQIVND (reference sequence). J lost 6 bases, V lost 8 bases, and 10 bases had no gene match. CDR3 residues: CASGRIAGVAGELFF. The CDR3 nucleotides read TGTGCCAGTGGTAGAATAGCGGGAGTGGCCGGGGAGCTGTTTTTT.

This clonotype came up many times. The chain combines TRBV7-8 with TRBJ2-5; 13 nucleotides match TRBD2. The CDR3 is made up of 17 amino acids. After removal of 4 bases from V and 7 bases from J, the junction contained 12 bases not matched to a gene. Germline V gene sequence: CDR1 SGHVS, CDR2 FQNEAQ. Here the CDR3 reads CASSSARGLAGLGTQYF. The CDR3 DNA sequence: TGTGCCAGCAGCTCGGCCCGGGGACTAGCGGGGTTGGGGACCCAGTACTTC.

The V and J genes are TRBV24-1 and TRBJ2-1; TRBD1 aligns across 10 bases. There are 16 residues in the CDR3. The ends lost 3 bases at V and 7 bases at J; junction bases unmatched: 8. CDR1 is KGHDR, CDR2 SFDVKD, per germline. This chain's CDR3 is CATSDTKTGGRNEQFF. The DNA of the CDR3 is TGTGCCACCAGTGATACCAAGACAGGGGGCCGGAATGAGCAGTTCTTC.

V and J are TRBV19 and TRBJ2-7; D unclear. The CDR3 is 13 residues long. Germline CDR1 is LNHDA and CDR2 is SQIVND (reference sequence). V was clipped by 5 bases and J by 5 bases, with 13 bases between them. CDR3 DNA: TGTGCCAGTAGTCCGAATGGCGCCGACGAGCAGTACTTC. Encoded protein: CASSPNGADEQYF.

This clonotype was found a few times. The chain is built from TRBV9 and TRBJ2-7; 8 bases match TRBD2. Germline V gives CDR1 SGDLS, CDR2 YYNGEE. This CDR3 contains 15 residues. V was clipped by 4 bases and J by 5 bases; unmatched bases: 11. The CDR3 DNA reads TGTGCCAGCAGCACCTCGGGACTAGTTCTAGACGAGCAGTACTTC. Encoded protein: CASSTSGLVLDEQYF.

A word on this clonotype: A much more abundant neighbour one base away suggests this may be a read error. J is TRBJ2-1 and V is TRBV7-9; D call uncertain. There are 17 residues in the CDR3. The germline gives CDR1 SEHNR, CDR2 FQNEAQ (reference sequence). The DNA of the CDR3 is TGTGCCAGCAGCTTATTTTCTACCCTTCACCCCTACAATGAGCGGTTCTTC. Its protein is CASSLFSTLHPYNERFF. Drawing the rest from reference TRBV7-9 and TRBJ2-1, the complete variable domain is DTGVSQNPRHKITKRGQNVTFRCDPISEHNRLYWYRQTLGQGPEFLTYFQNEAQLEKSRLLSDRFSAERPKGSFSTLEIQRTEQGDSAMYLCASSLFSTLHPYNERFFGPGTRLTVL.

The rearrangement links TRBV12-3 or TRBV12-4 to TRBJ1-1; 7 nucleotides line up with TRBD1. The CDR3 consists of 14 residues. Trimming cost V 6 bases and J 5 bases; bases outside gene matches: 9. This chain's CDR3 is CASSRQGGLTEAFF. CDR3 DNA: TGTGCCAGCAGCCGACAGGGCGGGTTGACTGAAGCTTTCTTT.

This rearrangement joins TRBV20-1 to TRBJ2-5; 15 positions match TRBD2. Losses at the gene ends were 3 bases for V and 5 bases for J; bases not matched to a gene: 4. The germline V gene has CDR1 DFQATT and CDR2 SNEGSKA (reference sequence). The CDR3 is made up of 15 amino acids. The chain's CDR3 is CSARGLAGGSETQYF. The CDR3 region has the DNA TGCAGTGCTAGGGGACTAGCGGGAGGCAGCGAGACCCAGTACTTC.

This clonotype was counted many times. The CDR3 here is CSVEGDGNYGYTF. CDR3 nucleotide sequence: TGCAGCGTTGAAGGGGACGGGAACTATGGCTACACCTTC. The rearrangement uses TRBV29-1 and TRBJ1-2, with a possible D match to TRBD1 (5 bases). CDR3 length: 13 amino acids. Trimming removed 1 base from V and 2 bases from J, with 8 bases in between. Per germline, CDR1 SQVTM and CDR2 ANQGSEA.

The chain uses TRBV7-2 and TRBJ1-5; 7 nucleotides agree with TRBD1. This CDR3 comprises 16 residues. The V gene's germline CDR1 is SGHTA and CDR2 FQGNSA. Unmatched junction bases numbered 10, after V lost 1 base and J lost 7 bases. CDR3 nucleotides: TGTGCCAGCAGCTTAGAAGTAGGGGGCGCGGGGCAGCCCCAGCATTTT. Amino acids: CASSLEVGGAGQPQHF. The complete variable domain, with remaining parts taken from reference TRBV7-2 and TRBJ1-5, reads GAGVSQSPSNKVTEKGKDVELRCDPISGHTALYWYRQSLGQGLEFLIYFQGNSAPDKSGLPSDRFSAERTGGSVSTLTIQRTQQEDSAVYLCASSLEVGGAGQPQHFGDGTRLSIL.

This clonotype was detected a few times. For the CDR3, the DNA is TGTGCCACCAGTGATTCCGGGACAGGGAAGTTTCAGTACTTC. Its protein product is CATSDSGTGKFQYF. V is TRBV24-1 and J is TRBJ2-5, with TRBD1 matching over 9 bases. V was pared by 2 bases and J by 11 bases, with 8 bases of the junction left unmatched. The CDR3 runs to 14 residues. Per germline, CDR1 KGHDR and CDR2 SFDVKD.

Ten or more counts support this clonotype. The rearrangement links TRBV27 to TRBJ2-1; maybe TRBD2 (5 bases). The CDR3 totals 15 residues. The germline V gene encodes CDR1 MNHEY and CDR2 SMNVEV (reference sequence). Trimming pared 6 bases from V and 4 bases from J, leaving 16 bases between. The CDR3 DNA reads TGTGCCAGCAGAGCACTAGTGAGCAGTTACAATGAGCAGTTCTTC. Translated, it gives CASRALVSSYNEQFF.

At least ten counts were recorded for this clonotype. This CDR3 reads CASSQGWDTLRKPLHF. In nucleotides, the CDR3 is TGTGCCAGCAGCCAAGGTTGGGACACCTTACGGAAACCCCTCCACTTT. V is TRBV3-1 and J is TRBJ1-6; D is possibly TRBD1 (6 bases). Germline lookup yields CDR1 LGHDT and CDR2 YNNKEL (reference sequence). The CDR3 runs to 16 residues. Trimming cost V 1 base and J 12 bases, with 19 bases left between them.

The CDR3 reads CASSAPPGPYNEQFF. The CDR3 bases are TGTGCCAGCAGCGCTCCACCGGGACCGTACAATGAGCAGTTCTTC. The rearrangement uses TRBV9 and TRBJ2-1; D tentatively reads TRBD1 or TRBD2 (5 bases each). The V gene lost 3 bases and the J gene lost 4 bases, with 14 bases spanning the gap. This CDR3 has 15 residues. From germline, CDR1 is SGDLS and CDR2 YYNGEE.

The genes are TRBV7-2 and TRBJ2-1, with 11 positions matching TRBD2. The CDR3 runs 18 residues. Germline lookup yields CDR1 SGHTA and CDR2 FQGNSA. The ends lost 5 bases at V and 2 bases at J; junction bases unmatched: 11. The CDR3 spells CASSPHAFSGGAYNEQFF. CDR3 sequence (DNA): TGTGCCAGCAGCCCACACGCCTTTAGCGGGGGGGCCTACAATGAGCAGTTCTTC.

About this clonotype itself: A much bigger clone sits one base away, suggesting this may be a read error. This chain connects TRBV20-1 to TRBJ2-7; 10 bases are a match to TRBD1. Germline lookup yields CDR1 DFQATT and CDR2 SNEGSKA (reference sequence). The CDR3 sequence is 14 residues long. In DNA, the CDR3 is TGCGGTGCGTCACCGGGACAGGGGTTCTACGAGCAGTACTTC. Translation: CGASPGQGFYEQYF.